The 20 T cell receptor beta chains below come from one sample, sequenced in a study of blood T cell repertoires in COVID-19. Data came from immunoSEQ multiplex PCR; TCRdb stores just in-frame clones and leaves some out. The data show roughly 250,000 clones, with 85% to 90% seen just once and approximately 1.7% held by the top ten. The sample was PBMCs or T cells enriched from blood (not recorded which). The receptors were sampled from a woman between 50 and 59 years old who had recovered from COVID-19.

The CDR3, as DNA: TGTGCCAGCAGCCCAAGAGCGGGAGTAGGAGAGACCCAGTACTTC. It is translated as CASSPRAGVGETQYF. The chain carries TRBV9 and TRBJ2-5; 8 nucleotides line up with TRBD2. Germline V gene data show CDR1 as SGDLS and CDR2 as YYNGEE. CDR3 size: 15 residues. V lost 4 bases to trimming and J lost 4 bases; unmatched junction nucleotides: 9.

This chain uses TRBV4-1 with TRBJ2-3; 8 bases are shared with TRBD1. The CDR3 covers 15 residues. V dropped 3 bases and J dropped 1; count of bases not matched to a gene: 3. Per the germline V gene, CDR1 is MGHRA and CDR2 is YSYEKL. CDR3 sequence: CASSHPGQGTDTQYF. In nucleotides, the CDR3 is TGCGCCAGCAGCCACCCGGGACAGGGCACAGATACGCAGTATTTT.

The J gene is TRBJ1-5, the V gene TRBV7-9; maybe TRBD1 (5 bases). This CDR3 is built from 15 residues. Germline values: CDR1 SEHNR, CDR2 FQNEAQ (reference sequence). V gave up 3 bases and J gave up 10 bases, with 19 bases separating them. CDR3 protein: CASSFGQPQDGPQHF. DNA of the CDR3: TGTGCCAGCAGCTTCGGACAACCCCAAGACGGACCCCAGCATTTT. Combining the CDR3 with reference TRBV7-9 and TRBJ1-5 gives the whole variable domain DTGVSQNPRHKITKRGQNVTFRCDPISEHNRLYWYRQTLGQGPEFLTYFQNEAQLEKSRLLSDRFSAERPKGSFSTLEIQRTEQGDSAMYLCASSFGQPQDGPQHFGDGTRLSIL.

In nucleotides, the CDR3 is TGCGCCAGCAGCCAAGGGACAGGGGGATGGTACAATGAGCAGTTCTTC. Protein: CASSQGTGGWYNEQFF. This chain connects TRBV4-3 to TRBJ2-1; 10 bases match TRBD1. Germline CDR1 reads LGHNA; CDR2 reads YSLEER. The V gene end was trimmed by 1 base and the J gene end by 4 bases; junction bases not matched to a gene: 4. CDR3 length: 16 amino acids.

The rearrangement joins TRBV15 to TRBJ2-5; D is possibly TRBD2 (6 bases). The CDR3 is made up of 16 amino acids. Looked up from germline, CDR1 is LNHNV and CDR2 is YYDKDF (reference sequence). V gave up 3 bases and J gave up 5 bases, with 19 bases separating them. Written as DNA, the CDR3 is TGTGCCACCAGCAGGGCCGGTATCGGGAGTTTTGAGACCCAGTACTTC. It encodes CATSRAGIGSFETQYF.

This chain uses TRBV11-1 with TRBJ1-1, with a weak D call TRBD1 (5 bases). The CDR3 is made up of 13 amino acids. Germline V gene sequence: CDR1 SGHAT, CDR2 FQDESV (reference sequence). The ends were cut back, 8 bases at V and 3 bases at J, with 13 bases in the middle. This chain's CDR3 is CASGRGFDTEAFF. The CDR3 DNA reads as TGTGCCAGCGGTAGGGGCTTCGACACTGAAGCTTTCTTT.

V usage is TRBV2 and J usage is TRBJ2-5; TRBD2 matches at 8 bases. Germline CDR1 SNHLY, CDR2 FYNNEI. The CDR3 runs 15 residues. The J segment lost 2 bases and the V segment lost 6 bases, leaving 8 bases of the junction unmatched. The CDR3 sequence: CASRSGRGLQETQYF. DNA of the CDR3: TGTGCCAGCAGAAGCGGGAGAGGGTTACAAGAGACCCAGTACTTC.

The chain carries TRBV25-1 and TRBJ2-7, with TRBD1 matching over 9 bases. This CDR3 contains 14 residues. Trimming at V came to 3 bases and at J to 7 bases, leaving 7 bases not matched to a gene. CDR1 is MGHDK, CDR2 SYGVNS, per germline. The CDR3, as DNA: TGTGCCAGCAGTGAGGGACAGGGTAGGGGGGAGCAGTACTTC. Translated, it gives CASSEGQGRGEQYF.

This clone was observed a handful of times. The V call is TRBV4-2, the J call TRBJ1-1, with D possibly being TRBD1 (6 bases). The CDR3 contains 14 residues. Deletions cut 5 bases from V and 3 bases from J, with 13 bases between. Germline V lookup: CDR1 LGHNA, CDR2 YNFKEQ. The CDR3, as DNA: TGTGCCAGCAGCGAGATACAGGGTGACACTGAAGCTTTCTTT. Translating gives CASSEIQGDTEAFF.

This clone was recorded only once. The CDR3 protein is CASSYEDRLNQPQHF. The CDR3 DNA is TGTGCCAGCAGTTACGAGGACAGGCTCAATCAGCCCCAGCATTTT. This sequence joins TRBV28 and TRBJ1-5; 7 bases align to TRBD1. This CDR3 region has 15 residues. Trimming took 4 bases from V and 3 from J; bases not matched to a gene: 6. Germline lookup yields CDR1 MDHEN and CDR2 SYDVKM. The complete variable domain, with remaining parts taken from reference TRBV28 and TRBJ1-5, reads DVKVTQSSRYLVKRTGEKVFLECVQDMDHENMFWYRQDPGLGLRLIYFSYDVKMKEKGDIPEGYSVSREKKERFSLILESASTNQTSMYLCASSYEDRLNQPQHFGDGTRLSIL.

This clone was counted a few times. The V and J genes are TRBV19 and TRBJ2-1, with TRBD2 matching 12 bases. In germline, CDR1 is LNHDA, CDR2 SQIVND (reference sequence). The CDR3 totals 16 residues. V lost 8 bases, J lost 1 base, and 6 bases stayed unmatched. DNA for the CDR3: TGTGCCAGTCTCCGGACTAGCGGGGTTTCCTACAATGAGCAGTTCTTC. It codes for CASLRTSGVSYNEQFF.

V gene TRBV30 combines with J gene TRBJ1-1, with D perhaps matching TRBD1 (6 bases). Germline V gives CDR1 GTSNPN, CDR2 SVGIG (reference sequence). V gave up 5 bases and J gave up 9 bases, with 25 bases separating them. This CDR3 spans 15 amino acids. For the CDR3, the DNA is TGTGCCTGGGGCGGAAGGGGGAGGGAAGTAGAAAAAGCTTTCTTT. Its translation: CAWGGRGREVEKAFF.

The rearrangement uses TRBV4-1 and TRBJ2-1; D perhaps matches TRBD2 (6 bases). CDR1 MGHRA and CDR2 YSYEKL come from the germline V gene. The CDR3 totals 13 residues. The V end was cut by 3 bases, the J end by 7 bases, with 10 bases between. The CDR3 loop is CASSQGLMNEQFF. In DNA, the CDR3 is TGCGCCAGCAGCCAGGGACTCATGAATGAGCAGTTCTTC.

The chain combines TRBV6-5 with TRBJ1-2; possibly TRBD1 for D (5 bases). The V end lost 4 bases, the J end lost 3 bases, and 15 bases lay between the germline ends. This CDR3 has 15 amino acids. The V gene's germline CDR1 is MNHEY and CDR2 SVGAGI. The CDR3 DNA follows: TGTGCCAGCAGTTCCCAGACAGCGTCCTACTATGGCTACACCTTC. Protein sequence: CASSSQTASYYGYTF.

This chain joins TRBV28 and TRBJ2-2; TRBD2 agrees at 10 bases. Unmatched junction bases numbered 4, after V lost 6 bases and J lost 3 bases. This CDR3 has 15 amino acids. Germline values: CDR1 MDHEN, CDR2 SYDVKM. The CDR3: CASRSTSGDTGELFF. In nucleotides, the CDR3 is TGTGCCAGCAGGAGTACTAGCGGGGACACCGGGGAGCTGTTTTTT.

As DNA, the CDR3 is TGTGCCTGGGGGACAGTCACAGATACGCAGTATTTT. It codes for CAWGTVTDTQYF. The rearrangement joins TRBV30 to TRBJ2-3; 7 positions agree with TRBD1. CDR1 is GTSNPN and CDR2 is SVGIG in the germline V gene (reference sequence). V dropped 5 bases and J dropped 2; count of bases not matched to a gene: 1. This CDR3 is 12 amino acids long.

V and J are TRBV12-3 or TRBV12-4 and TRBJ2-1, with a weak D call TRBD1 (5 bases). V lost 6 bases and J 6 bases, leaving 12 bases between the germline ends. The CDR3 length is 13 residues. The CDR3 protein is CASRVGAVNEQFF. In DNA form, the CDR3 reads TGTGCCAGCAGGGTAGGGGCGGTCAATGAGCAGTTCTTC.

This clone was picked up many times. This sequence joins TRBV7-2 and TRBJ2-7, with 8 bases lining up with TRBD2. Per the germline V gene, CDR1 is SGHTA and CDR2 is FQGNSA. The junction had 3 bases not matched to a gene; V was cut back by 6 bases and J by 2 bases. This CDR3 is built from 13 residues. The CDR3 DNA is TGTGCCAGCAGTAAGCGGGGGCCCTACGAGCAGTACTTC. Translation gives CASSKRGPYEQYF.

This clone was detected only once. The CDR3 DNA follows: TGCAGCGTTGAAGATCGACAGGGGGCCTACGAGCAGTACTTC. Protein product: CSVEDRQGAYEQYF. V and J are TRBV29-1 and TRBJ2-7; 9 bases fit TRBD1. Germline V gene lookup returns CDR1 SQVTM and CDR2 ANQGSEA. Germline trimming cut 0 bases from V and 2 bases from J; bases unmatched to any gene: 2. The CDR3 runs 14 residues.

CDR3 DNA: TGTGCCAGCAGCAAAAGGCAGGGTGTGGCTGAAGCTTTCTTT. It is translated as CASSKRQGVAEAFF. The chain joins TRBV7-8 to TRBJ1-1; a possible D gene is TRBD1 (5 bases). V dropped 5 bases and J dropped 6 bases, with 16 bases sitting between them. Germline lookup yields CDR1 SGHVS and CDR2 FQNEAQ. This CDR3 region has 14 residues. Supplemented by reference TRBV7-8 and TRBJ1-1, the full variable domain reads GAGVSQSPRYKVAKRGQDVALRCDPISGHVSLFWYQQALGQGPEFLTYFQNEAQLDKSGLPSDRFFAERPEGSVSTLKIQRTQQEDSAVYLCASSKRQGVAEAFFGQGTRLTVV.